This T cell receptor beta chain was observed in a study of blood T cell repertoires in COVID-19. The V gene end was trimmed by 5 bases and the J gene end by 6 bases; junction bases not matched to a gene: 8. The CDR3 is made up of 15 amino acids. The germline gives CDR1 SGHTS, CDR2 YDEGEE. This table comes from immunoSEQ multiplex PCR, and its TCRdb copy is limited to in-frame clones, with some not included. The table has some 100,000 clones, approximately 80% seen once. The chain couples TRBV5-8 to TRBJ1-5, with 10 bases matching TRBD1. Sequencing was done on a sample of peripheral blood. This TCR was recovered from a human donor in a cohort sampled during active COVID-19. This chain's CDR3 is CASRPRDRGVQPQHF. The DNA of the CDR3 is TGTGCCAGCAGGCCCCGGGACAGGGGTGTTCAGCCCCAGCATTTT.